This T cell receptor (beta chain) was recovered during a study of T-cell reconstitution after alpha-beta-depleted transplantation in children. This CDR3 comprises 16 residues. The V end was cut by 5 bases, the J end by 5 bases, with 19 bases between. Germline-derived CDR1 and CDR2 are SGHVS and FQNEAQ. The library targeted TCRbeta and was prepared with unique molecular identifiers. A single record per CDR3 protein comes from TCRdb applying MiXCR to the PCR reads. The sample contains about 400,000 distinct CDR3 sequences, 20% of which appear only once. The receptor was derived from a human donor who donated a stem cell graft to a child with acute myeloid leukemia. V usage is TRBV7-8 and J usage is TRBJ2-1, with a possible D match to TRBD2 (6 bases). The material sequenced was PBMCs from the stem cell graft donor, taken from the stem cell graft. CDR3 coding DNA: TGTGCCAGCAGCCCCGAACGACTAGGGGATAACAATGAGCAGTTCTTC. Its translation: CASSPERLGDNNEQFF.